Included here is one T cell receptor beta chain sequence, with context. The antigen is not known. This CDR3 contains 15 residues. CDR1 and CDR2 from the germline V gene are MNHEY and SVGAGI. The V gene lost 2 bases and the J gene lost 1 base, with 11 bases spanning the gap. The sample comes from a study of cytomegalovirus exposure and HLA in healthy donors. Broader study findings: There was a cluster of highly shared sequence variants that was likely a sequencing artifact.

A multiplex PCR was run with 60 Vbeta primers and 13 Jbeta primers. Assay: immunoSEQ multiplex PCR; the TCRdb copy retains only in-frame clones and omits some. Of under 150,000 clones detected, about two thirds appear once; the ten largest clones hold under 3%. This TCR was sampled from a woman in her sixties or seventies in good health and CMV-seropositive. Sample: PBMCs. The V and J genes are TRBV6-5 and TRBJ1-1; tentatively, D is TRBD1 (6 bases). CDR3: CASSYPGQTNTEAFF. Written as DNA, the CDR3 is TGTGCCAGCAGTTACCCGGGACAAACGAACACTGAAGCTTTCTTT.